This T cell receptor beta chain was documented in a study of beta chain features in type 1 diabetes. This clone has just a few counts. The target antigen is unknown. Reverse transcribing all isolated RNA meant expressed TCRB transcripts were sequenced. Data came from immunoSEQ multiplex PCR; TCRdb stores just in-frame clones and leaves some out. The table includes about 650,000 clones, roughly 12% detected once. Germline V gene data show CDR1 as SGHTA and CDR2 as FQGNSA. The length of the CDR3 is 15 residues. The ends were cut back, 5 bases at V and 4 bases at J, with 18 bases in the middle. Study-wide results and caveats: Type 1 diabetes patients had moderately but significantly shorter TCRB CDR3s in all four CD4+ subsets.

V usage is TRBV7-2 and J usage is TRBJ2-7, with D maybe TRBD1 (6 bases). The sequenced sample consisted of naive CD4+ T cells from blood. This receptor was obtained from a man aged 25-45 years with type 1 diabetes. The CDR3 loop is CASSPRDTSEYEQYF. The CDR3 bases are TGTGCCAGCAGCCCCCGGGACACTTCCGAGTACGAGCAGTACTTC. The variable domain in full, with the rest retrieved from reference TRBV7-2 and TRBJ2-7, is GAGVSQSPSNKVTEKGKDVELRCDPISGHTALYWYRQSLGQGLEFLIYFQGNSAPDKSGLPSDRFSAERTGGSVSTLTIQRTQQEDSAVYLCASSPRDTSEYEQYFGPGTRLTVT.